The T cell receptor beta chain described here comes from a study of molecular identifiers for immune sequencing clone quantification (dated 2018 in TCRdb). At the level of the whole study: For a replicate experiment, RNA from approximately 20,000 or 100,000 naive CD8 T cells was divided into five aliquots, of which four were sequenced. The study was a methods study using CD8 T cells to benchmark molecular-identifier clustering-based TCR repertoire sequencing (MIDCIRS) and TCR RNA copy counting.

Naive CD8 T cell libraries were made from around 18,000 to 910,000 sorted cells using 10%, 30% or 50% of purified RNA. On a BD FACSAria II, naive CD8 T cells were FACS-sorted as CD8+CD4-CCR7+CD45RA+ and collected into RLT Plus buffer. To test detection sensitivity, Jurkat RNA equivalent to ten TCR copies was spiked into samples of about 20,000-1,100,000 naive CD8 T cells. Enrichment of CD8 T cells was done with RosetteSep CD8+ T Cell Enrichment Cocktail plus Ficoll-Paque, and ACK red cell lysis came afterward. In the germline V gene (reference sequence), CDR1 corresponds to LNHDA and CDR2 to SQIVND. The germline ends are 20 bases apart after V is trimmed by 7 bases and J by 2 bases. Its CDR3 holds 16 amino acids, cysteine through phenylalanine. The sequence is cut down to CDR3 DNA, 48 bases in frame from base 1. This clonotype was seen a handful of times. Its antigen is still unknown. Base-call qualities are not available, and no considerably larger clone is one nucleotide away.

Study-wide findings and limitations: Modeling indicated approximately 3.1 TCR RNA copies recovered per cell, compared with about 10 by digital PCR, which implies a capture efficiency of 25% to 35%. A single cell's worth of spiked-in Jurkat TCR RNA was reported detectable even among about a million naive CD8 T cells. Spiked-in Jurkat TCR RNA (about ten copies' worth), which is not part of the donor repertoire, was contained in the naive libraries. Without barcode sub-clustering, chimeric consensus sequences inflated TCR diversity; chimeras reached as high as 47%. Identical TCR molecules sharing a barcode could cause highly expanded clone sizes to be underestimated. In CMV-specific effector cells, clones with more than 20 RNA copies accounted for over 97% of molecules, whereas in naive cells such clones accounted for under 1%.

Libraries were constructed by PCR. The sequencer listed for this sample is Illumina HiSeq 4000. Preparation of bulk TCR libraries followed a previously described approach, with the TCR primers listed in Table S5. Total RNA was purified with the Qiagen AllPrep DNA/RNA kit. Before analysis, reads from multiple sequencing runs of one library were combined. In the original analysis: Reads were retained only if their TCR constant sequence matched exactly, and those retained reads were trimmed to 150 nt and grouped according to their 12-nt molecular barcodes. Reads in each barcode group were sub-clustered using a 15% Levenshtein threshold, and a quality-weighted consensus sequence was built for each RNA molecule. Non-functional sequences were discarded, and so were lower-count sequences lying one edit away from another sequence. On the basis of fitting two negative binomial distributions, barcode sub-clusters with fewer than 20% of the maximum read count were discarded. TCRdb cleaned the public reads at Q25 with fastp, built clones with MiXCR and kept in-frame beta chains. CDR3 protein sequences are deduplicated, and each keeps its most common genes and DNA. These V and J calls are TCRdb output, not the study's own analysis. The sample records approximately 90,000 distinct CDR3 sequences, 20% to 25% of which are singletons. The top ten hold about 1% of the sample.

The sample was naive CD8+ T cells from blood, with Jurkat cell RNA spiked in. The cell subset or site label, as the study defines it: FACS-sorted CD8+CD4-CCR7+CD45RA+ naive T cells. The chain links TRBV19 with TRBJ1-1; the D segment could be TRBD1, given 5 matching bases. This clonotype was sampled from a human donor in good health. Some libraries in this study had Jurkat cell RNA spiked in. The CDR3 region reads CASNVLGPVSNTEAFF. The DNA reads as follows: TGTGCCAGTAATGTTTTGGGGCCAGTATCCAACACTGAAGCTTTCTTT.